These 17 T cell receptor beta chains came from one sample sequenced in a study of lymphopenia after photon versus proton radiotherapy. Sequencing used immunoSEQ multiplex PCR; TCRdb keeps in-frame clones, though not all of them. The sample has about 25,000 clones; about 91% are singletons. The input for sequencing was peripheral blood, taken from a patient treated with photon-based radiotherapy. The receptors stem from a middle-aged man with gastric cancer.

The count of this clone is one. The chain recombines TRBV7-6 with TRBJ2-7; D may be TRBD2 (6 bases). The CDR3 has 16 residues. The germline V gene has CDR1 SGHVS and CDR2 FNYEAQ. The germline V and J ends were trimmed by 3 bases and 5 bases, with 20 bases remaining between them. The CDR3: CASSLRLEGTRDEQYF. CDR3 bases: TGTGCCAGCAGCTTGAGGCTGGAGGGGACGAGGGACGAGCAGTACTTC.

This clone has a handful of counts. The chain employs TRBV19 and TRBJ1-6; no clear D. V gave up 5 bases and J gave up 12 bases, with 17 bases separating them. The CDR3 is 14 residues long. Germline CDR1 LNHDA, CDR2 SQIVND (reference sequence). In DNA form, the CDR3 reads TGTGCCAGTAGTGCCCCCAGTTTAATTCAACCCCTCCACTTT. Its protein product is CASSAPSLIQPLHF. The full variable domain, in which reference TRBV19 and TRBJ1-6 provide the parts outside the CDR3, is DGGITQSPKYLFRKEGQNVTLSCEQNLNHDAMYWYRQDPGQGLRLIYYSQIVNDFQKGDIAEGYSVSREKKESFPLTVTSAQKNPTAFYLCASSAPSLIQPLHFGNGTRLTVT.

This clone was observed a few times. The CDR3 loop reads CAWRSGTGRVYEQYF. CDR3 coding DNA: TGTGCCTGGAGATCCGGGACAGGGAGGGTCTACGAGCAGTACTTC. The rearrangement joins TRBV30 to TRBJ2-7; 9 positions match TRBD1. J was trimmed by 3 bases and V by 3 bases; bases with no gene match: 9. The CDR3 has 15 residues. CDR1 and CDR2 from the germline V gene are GTSNPN and SVGIG (reference sequence).

This chain joins TRBV2 and TRBJ2-3, with D tentatively TRBD1 (5 bases). The CDR3 runs to 16 residues. The V end lost 7 bases, the J end lost 0 bases, and 17 bases lay between the germline ends. Germline V gene lookup returns CDR1 SNHLY and CDR2 FYNNEI. The CDR3 nucleotides are TGTGCCAGCAAAGTGAGTTCTGGGGCTAGCACAGATACGCAGTATTTT. Protein sequence: CASKVSSGASTDTQYF.

This chain links TRBV6-1 with TRBJ1-2, with 10 bases that match TRBD1. J lost 4 bases, V lost 6 bases, and 5 bases had no gene match. This CDR3 is 14 amino acids long. Germline V gene lookup returns CDR1 MNHNS and CDR2 SASEGT. In DNA, the CDR3 is TGTGCCAGCAGCCGACAGGGGGCTAGCTATGGCTACACCTTC. Protein sequence: CASSRQGASYGYTF.

V and J are TRBV7-2 and TRBJ2-1; the D gene is possibly TRBD1 (7 bases). Germline V CDR1 and CDR2: SGHTA, FQGNSA. This CDR3 has 15 residues. Between the trimmed V and J ends, which lost 1 base and 7 bases, there was a span of 14 bases. CDR3: CASSLEQGRSNEQFF. CDR3 sequence (DNA): TGTGCCAGCAGCTTAGAACAGGGGAGGTCAAATGAGCAGTTCTTC.

The chain is built from TRBV2 and TRBJ2-3; the D gene is possibly TRBD1 (6 bases). CDR3 size: 14 residues. Trimming left V 6 bases short and J 0 bases short, with 10 bases between. CDR1 is SNHLY, CDR2 FYNNEI, per germline. The CDR3 loop reads CASRYGQSTDTQYF. CDR3 DNA: TGTGCCAGCAGATACGGACAGAGCACAGATACGCAGTATTTT.

The chain uses TRBV7-8 and TRBJ1-1; 7 bases are a match to TRBD1. Germline V gives CDR1 SGHVS, CDR2 FQNEAQ. This CDR3 has 14 residues. V was clipped by 5 bases and J by 1 base; unmatched bases: 4. The CDR3 DNA sequence: TGTGCCAGCAGCAAGGACAGGAGGAACACTGAAGCTTTCTTT. Amino acid sequence: CASSKDRRNTEAFF.

This clone was seen a handful of times. The chain combines TRBV9 with TRBJ2-1; 8 bases are shared with TRBD1. This CDR3 is 14 amino acids long. V gave up 3 bases and J gave up 5 bases; unmatched junction bases: 4. Germline V gene lookup returns CDR1 SGDLS and CDR2 YYNGEE. The CDR3 region is CASSALDRDNEQFF. CDR3 DNA sequence: TGTGCCAGCAGCGCCTTGGACAGGGACAATGAGCAGTTCTTC.

The chain has TRBV30 and TRBJ2-1; D is uncertain. Trimming left V 3 bases short and J 5 bases short, with 14 bases between. This CDR3 comprises 14 residues. Germline CDR1 GTSNPN, CDR2 SVGIG (reference sequence). The CDR3 region has the DNA TGTGCCTGGAGGCCAAACAGTCACGACAATGAGCAGTTCTTC. The encoded protein is CAWRPNSHDNEQFF. Based on the CDR3 plus reference TRBV30 and TRBJ2-1, the full variable domain is SQTIHQWPATLVQPVGSPLSLECTVEGTSNPNLYWYRQAAGRGLQLLFYSVGIGQISSEVPQNLSASRPQDRQFILSSKKLLLSDSGFYLCAWRPNSHDNEQFFGPGTRLTVL.

This clone is a singleton in its sample. The chain combines TRBV4-2 with TRBJ2-7, with 7 positions matching TRBD2. Germline CDR1 and CDR2: LGHNA and YNFKEQ. This CDR3 has 14 residues. The trim removed 5 bases at V and 5 bases at J, leaving 9 bases unmatched. The CDR3 sequence: CASSLAGGIDEQYV. Here the CDR3 DNA reads TGTGCCAGCAGCTTGGCCGGGGGGATAGACGAGCAGTACGTC.

CDR3 amino acids: CAISDNRPTTEAFF. CDR3 coding DNA: TGTGCCATCAGTGATAACAGGCCAACCACTGAAGCTTTCTTT. The chain joins TRBV10-3 to TRBJ1-1; the D gene is possibly TRBD1 (5 bases). The CDR3 has 14 amino acids. The germline CDR1 and CDR2 sequences are ENHRY and SYGVKD. Trimming pared 3 bases from V and 4 bases from J, leaving 12 bases between.

The DNA for the CDR3 is TGTGCCAGCAGCTTAGCCGGCAGTAGTAATTCACCCCTCCACTTT. Translation: CASSLAGSSNSPLHF. This chain joins TRBV7-2 and TRBJ1-6; D call uncertain. Trimming shortened V by 0 bases and J by 6 bases, and 9 bases separated the two germline ends. The CDR3 is made up of 15 amino acids. Germline V gives CDR1 SGHTA, CDR2 FQGNSA.

This clone was detected a few times. This sequence joins TRBV19 and TRBJ2-2; the D gene is possibly TRBD1 (6 bases). CDR1 is LNHDA, CDR2 SQIVND, per germline (reference sequence). The CDR3 runs 15 residues. V lost 3 bases to trimming and J lost 1 base, with 9 bases between them. This CDR3 reads CASSIGGQNTGELFF. The DNA of the CDR3 is TGTGCCAGTAGTATTGGGGGACAGAACACCGGGGAGCTGTTTTTT.

The chain employs TRBV7-2 and TRBJ1-1; 9 bases line up with TRBD1. After removal of 5 bases from V and 7 bases from J, the junction contained 8 bases not matched to a gene. The germline CDR1 and CDR2 sequences are SGHTA and FQGNSA. The CDR3 is 14 residues long. The CDR3 bases are TGTGCCAGCAGCCTTGTGGACAGGGGCCGTGAAGCTTTCTTT. Translated, it gives CASSLVDRGREAFF.

This chain links TRBV6-1 with TRBJ2-5, with TRBD2 matching over 13 bases. The J segment lost 3 bases and the V segment lost 5 bases, leaving 3 bases of the junction unmatched. Germline CDR1 MNHNS, CDR2 SASEGT. The CDR3 loop spans 15 amino acids. Here the CDR3 DNA reads TGTGCCAGCAGTCGACTAGCGGGGGGCGAAGAGACCCAGTACTTC. Translated, it gives CASSRLAGGEETQYF.

The gene calls are TRBV30 and TRBJ1-5, with TRBD1 identical over 7 bases. The germline CDR1 and CDR2 sequences are GTSNPN and SVGIG (reference sequence). The CDR3 covers 14 residues. The V segment lost 1 base and the J segment 1 base; nucleotides outside the gene matches: 1. CDR3 DNA: TGTGCCTGGAGTGGGGGACAGAGCAATCAGCCCCAGCATTTT. This codes for CAWSGGQSNQPQHF.